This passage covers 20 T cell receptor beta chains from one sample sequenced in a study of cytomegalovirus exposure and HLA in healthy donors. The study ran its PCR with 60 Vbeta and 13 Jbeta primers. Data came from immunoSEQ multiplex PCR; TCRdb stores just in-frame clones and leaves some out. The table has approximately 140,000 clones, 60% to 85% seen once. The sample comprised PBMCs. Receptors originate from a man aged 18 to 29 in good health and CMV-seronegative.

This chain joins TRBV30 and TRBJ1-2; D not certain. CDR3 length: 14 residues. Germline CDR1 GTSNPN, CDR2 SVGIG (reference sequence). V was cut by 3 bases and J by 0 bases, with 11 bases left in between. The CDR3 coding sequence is TGTGCCTGGAGAGCGAGCGTAGCTAACTATGGCTACACCTTC. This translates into CAWRASVANYGYTF.

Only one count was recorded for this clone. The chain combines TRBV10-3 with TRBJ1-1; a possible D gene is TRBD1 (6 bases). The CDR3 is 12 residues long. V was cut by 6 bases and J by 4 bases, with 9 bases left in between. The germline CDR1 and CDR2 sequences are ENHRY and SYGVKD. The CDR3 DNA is TGTGCCATCAGCATACAGGGCACTGAAGCTTTCTTT. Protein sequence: CAISIQGTEAFF.

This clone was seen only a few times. CDR3 coding DNA: TGTGCCAGCACCCCATATTCGGGGGGGACAGGGGGCCGGCAGTACTTC. It translates to CASTPYSGGTGGRQYF. The V and J genes are TRBV28 and TRBJ2-7, with TRBD1 identical over 12 bases. Germline V gene lookup returns CDR1 MDHEN and CDR2 SYDVKM. With 7 bases clipped from V and 9 bases from J, the junction kept 16 bases outside the gene matches. The CDR3 extends over 16 amino acids.

The CDR3 coding sequence is TGTGCCAGCAGGCCGCGTAGCGGGGTAGCCAAAAACATTCAGTACTTC. This codes for CASRPRSGVAKNIQYF. This chain connects TRBV6-6 to TRBJ2-4, with 8 positions matching TRBD2. Losses at the gene ends were 6 bases for V and 0 bases for J; bases not matched to a gene: 7. Germline V gives CDR1 MNHNY, CDR2 SVGAGI (reference sequence). CDR3 size: 16 residues.

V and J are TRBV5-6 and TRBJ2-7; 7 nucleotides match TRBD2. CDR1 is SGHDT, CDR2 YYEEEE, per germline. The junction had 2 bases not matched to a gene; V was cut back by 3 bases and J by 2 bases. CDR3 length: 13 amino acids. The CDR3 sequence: CASSSGLAYEQYF. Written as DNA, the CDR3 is TGTGCCAGCAGCTCTGGACTAGCCTACGAGCAGTACTTC.

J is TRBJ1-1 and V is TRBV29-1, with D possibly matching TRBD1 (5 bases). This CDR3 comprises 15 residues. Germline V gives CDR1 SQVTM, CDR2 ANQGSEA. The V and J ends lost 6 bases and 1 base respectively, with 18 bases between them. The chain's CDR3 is CSVAPLLQGNTEAFF. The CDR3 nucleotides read TGCAGCGTGGCCCCACTACTTCAGGGGAACACTGAAGCTTTCTTT.

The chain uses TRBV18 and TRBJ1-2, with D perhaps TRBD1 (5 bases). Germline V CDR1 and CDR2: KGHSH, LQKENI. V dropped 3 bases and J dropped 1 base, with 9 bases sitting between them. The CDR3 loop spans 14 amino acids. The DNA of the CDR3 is TGTGCCAGCTCACCTGCCAGGGATAACTATGGCTACACCTTC. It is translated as CASSPARDNYGYTF.

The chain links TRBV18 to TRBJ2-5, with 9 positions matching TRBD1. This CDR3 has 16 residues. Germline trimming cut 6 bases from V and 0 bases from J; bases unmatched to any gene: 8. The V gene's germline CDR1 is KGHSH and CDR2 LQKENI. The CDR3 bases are TGTGCCAGCTCCCCGGGACAGGGTTCGTACCAAGAGACCCAGTACTTC. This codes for CASSPGQGSYQETQYF.

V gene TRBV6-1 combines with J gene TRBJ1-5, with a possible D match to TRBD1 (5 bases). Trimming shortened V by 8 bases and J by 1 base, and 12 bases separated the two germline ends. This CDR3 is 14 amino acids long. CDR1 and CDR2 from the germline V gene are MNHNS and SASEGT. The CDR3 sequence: CASGGATSNQPQHF. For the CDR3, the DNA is TGTGCCAGCGGCGGGGCAACCAGCAATCAGCCCCAGCATTTT.

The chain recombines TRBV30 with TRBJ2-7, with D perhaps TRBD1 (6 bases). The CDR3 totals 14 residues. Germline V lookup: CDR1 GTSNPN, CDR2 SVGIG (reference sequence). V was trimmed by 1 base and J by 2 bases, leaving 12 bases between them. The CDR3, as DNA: TGTGCCTGGAGTGCTCCGGGACATCCCTACGAGCAGTACTTC. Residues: CAWSAPGHPYEQYF. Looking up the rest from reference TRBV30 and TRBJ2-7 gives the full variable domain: SQTIHQWPATLVQPVGSPLSLECTVEGTSNPNLYWYRQAAGRGLQLLFYSVGIGQISSEVPQNLSASRPQDRQFILSSKKLLLSDSGFYLCAWSAPGHPYEQYFGPGTRLTVT.

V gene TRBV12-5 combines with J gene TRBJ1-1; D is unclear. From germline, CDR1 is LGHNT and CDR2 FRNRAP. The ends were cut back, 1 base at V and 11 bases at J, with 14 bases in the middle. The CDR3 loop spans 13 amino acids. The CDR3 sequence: CASGLGWASAAFF. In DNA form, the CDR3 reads TGTGCTAGTGGTTTGGGTTGGGCATCTGCGGCTTTCTTT.

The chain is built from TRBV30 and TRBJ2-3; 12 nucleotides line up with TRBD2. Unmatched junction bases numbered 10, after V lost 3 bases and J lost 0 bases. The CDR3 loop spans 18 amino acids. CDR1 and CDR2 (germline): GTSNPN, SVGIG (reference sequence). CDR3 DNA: TGTGCCTGGAGGGTCGCGTGGACTAGCGGGGTTAGCACAGATACGCAGTATTTT. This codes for CAWRVAWTSGVSTDTQYF.

CDR3 DNA: TGTGCTAGTGGTTGGCTATCTGCGGGAGCCGGGGAGCTGTTTTTT. Protein product: CASGWLSAGAGELFF. The chain couples TRBV12-5 to TRBJ2-2, with 7 bases fitting TRBD2. Germline loops: CDR1 LGHNT, CDR2 FRNRAP. The CDR3 length is 15 residues. The V and J ends lost 4 bases and 6 bases, in that order; junction bases with no gene match: 8. The variable domain in full, completed from reference TRBV12-5 and TRBJ2-2, reads DARVTQTPRHKVTEMGQEVTMRCQPILGHNTVFWYRQTMMQGLELLAYFRNRAPLDDSGMPKDRFSAEMPDATLATLKIQPSEPRDSAVYFCASGWLSAGAGELFFGEGSRLTVL.

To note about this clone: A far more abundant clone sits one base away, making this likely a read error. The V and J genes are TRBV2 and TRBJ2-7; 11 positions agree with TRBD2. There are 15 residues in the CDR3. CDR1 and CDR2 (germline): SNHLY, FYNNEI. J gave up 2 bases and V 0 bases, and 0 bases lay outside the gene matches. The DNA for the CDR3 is TGTGCCAGCAGTGAAGCTAGCGGGAGGGCCTACGAGCAGTACTTC. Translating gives CASSEASGRAYEQYF.

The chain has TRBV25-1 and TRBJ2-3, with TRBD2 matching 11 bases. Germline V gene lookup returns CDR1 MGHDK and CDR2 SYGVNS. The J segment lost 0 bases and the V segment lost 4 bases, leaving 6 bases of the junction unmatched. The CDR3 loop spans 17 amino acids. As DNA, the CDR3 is TGTGCCAGCAGTGGTAGCGGGAGGGCCCCTAGCACAGATACGCAGTATTTT. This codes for CASSGSGRAPSTDTQYF. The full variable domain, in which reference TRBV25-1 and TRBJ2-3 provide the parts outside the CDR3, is EADIYQTPRYLVIGTGKKITLECSQTMGHDKMYWYQQDPGMELHLIHYSYGVNSTEKGDLSSESTVSRIRTEHFPLTLESARPSHTSQYLCASSGSGRAPSTDTQYFGPGTRLTVL.

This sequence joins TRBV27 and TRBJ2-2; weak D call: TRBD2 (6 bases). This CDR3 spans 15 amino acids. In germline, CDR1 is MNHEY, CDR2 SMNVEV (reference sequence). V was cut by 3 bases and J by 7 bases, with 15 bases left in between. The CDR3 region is CASSLIGGTLGELFF. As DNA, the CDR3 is TGTGCCAGCAGTTTGATCGGAGGGACCCTCGGGGAGCTGTTTTTT.

DNA for the CDR3: TGTGCCAGCAGTGGACGGGGTGACGGGCCGGGACATTGGCGTGAGCAGTTCTTC. Translated: CASSGRGDGPGHWREQFF. The chain uses TRBV6-1 and TRBJ2-1, with D possibly being TRBD1 (6 bases). The CDR3 runs to 18 residues. With 4 bases removed from V and 9 bases from J, the gap between germline ends came to 28 bases. Germline loops: CDR1 MNHNS, CDR2 SASEGT.

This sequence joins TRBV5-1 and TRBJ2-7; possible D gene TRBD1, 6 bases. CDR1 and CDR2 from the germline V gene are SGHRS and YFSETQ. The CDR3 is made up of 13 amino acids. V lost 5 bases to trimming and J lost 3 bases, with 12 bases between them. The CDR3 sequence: CASRPDSHYEQYF. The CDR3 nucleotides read TGCGCCAGCAGACCGGACAGTCACTACGAGCAGTACTTC.

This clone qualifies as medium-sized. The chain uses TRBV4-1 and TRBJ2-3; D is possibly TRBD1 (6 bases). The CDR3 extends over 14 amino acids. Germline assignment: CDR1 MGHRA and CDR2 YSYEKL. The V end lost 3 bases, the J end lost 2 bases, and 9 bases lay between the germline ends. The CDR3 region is CASSQDRNTDTQYF. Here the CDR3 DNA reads TGCGCCAGCAGCCAGGACAGAAACACAGATACGCAGTATTTT.

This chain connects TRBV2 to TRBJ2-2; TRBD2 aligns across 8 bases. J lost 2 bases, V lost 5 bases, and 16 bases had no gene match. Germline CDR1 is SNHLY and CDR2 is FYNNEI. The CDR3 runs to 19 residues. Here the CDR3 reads CASSKSLAGGRINTGELFF. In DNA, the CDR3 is TGTGCCAGCAGTAAAAGTCTAGCGGGCGGGCGGATTAACACCGGGGAGCTGTTTTTT.